The sequence of this T cell receptor beta chain was determined in a study of blood T cell repertoires in COVID-19. The assay was immunoSEQ multiplex PCR, and TCRdb's table has in-frame clones only and misses some. The sample carries around 230,000 clones, around four fifths recorded once. CDR1 is SGHKS, CDR2 YYEKEE, per germline (reference sequence). The CDR3 contains 14 residues. Trimming shortened V by 0 bases and J by 3 bases, and 8 bases separated the two germline ends. The V gene is TRBV5-5, the J gene TRBJ2-3, with D uncertain. The sequencing sample was made of PBMCs or T cells enriched from blood (not recorded which). The source of this sequence is a man aged 40-49 years who had recovered from COVID-19. The CDR3 loop reads CASSLGPQTDTQYF. The CDR3 DNA reads TGTGCCAGCAGCTTGGGGCCGCAGACAGATACGCAGTATTTT. Looking up the rest from reference TRBV5-5 and TRBJ2-3 gives the full variable domain: DAGVTQSPTHLIKTRGQQVTLRCSPISGHKSVSWYQQVLGQGPQFIFQYYEKEERGRGNFPDRFSARQFPNYSSELNVNALLLGDSALYLCASSLGPQTDTQYFGPGTRLTVL.